The clone carrying this T cell receptor (beta chain) was found many times. The antigen remains undetermined. Germline CDR1 and CDR2: MGHRA and YSYEKL. With V trimmed by 4 bases and J by 6 bases, 6 bases remained unmatched. This CDR3 spans 15 amino acids. The data originate from a study of regulatory T cells in long-lasting Graves disease. Whole-study results and caveats: TRBV28 was favored in persistent disease, as were TRBJ1-2 and TRBJ2-5.

Arm-PCR of CDR3 regions and iRepertoire HTBI primers were used to build TCR beta libraries. One entry per CDR3 protein results from TCRdb running MiXCR on the multiplex PCR reads. The sample holds around 250,000 distinct CDR3 sequences; 18% are singletons and the top ten take 11% to 15%. Documented time point: newly diagnosed GD, antithyroid drugs for less than 3 months. RNA extracted from PBMCs served as the sequencing template. The sample also formed part of further work on T cells in Graves' hyperthyroidism and ophthalmopathy.

This TCR was sampled from a woman younger than 45 with Graves disease. This sequence joins TRBV4-1 and TRBJ2-3, with TRBD2 matching 11 bases. Sequencing was performed on peripheral blood mononuclear cells (PBMCs), taken at new diagnosis, from a patient treated with antithyroid drugs. DNA of the CDR3: TGCGCCAGCAGCCGTTTAGCGGGGGGGGTCGATACGCAGTATTTT. Translated: CASSRLAGGVDTQYF.